These T cell receptor beta chains were read from a single sample in a study of molecular identifiers for immune sequencing clone quantification. Each CDR3 protein gets one entry after TCRdb re-called the PCR reads with MiXCR. The sample includes about 510,000 distinct CDR3 sequences, about 26% of them seen just once. The sample consisted of naive CD8+ T cells from blood, with Jurkat cell RNA spiked in. Every receptor here comes from a human donor in good health. Some libraries in this study had Jurkat cell RNA spiked in. CDR3s include the opening cysteine and the closing phenylalanine or tryptophan. The D gene is left open where the match is weak. Where a row states a size, it is once, few, many or the class of an expanded clone; other rows omit it.

V	D	J	size	CDR3	DNA
TRBV27	TRBD2	TRBJ2-7	NA	CASSSSGRPYEQYF	TGTGCCAGCAGTTCTAGCGGGAGGCCCTACGAGCAGTACTTC
TRBV27	TRBD1	TRBJ2-3	once	CASSFSGTGWTDTQYF	TGTGCCAGCAGTTTTTCCGGGACAGGGTGGACAGATACGCAGTATTTT
TRBV7-9	TRBD1	TRBJ1-1	many	CASSTIGQGNTEAFF	TGTGCCAGCAGCACAATAGGACAGGGGAACACTGAAGCTTTCTTT
TRBV30	NA	TRBJ2-3	NA	CAWGLTGFGTDTQYF	TGTGCCTGGGGACTGACGGGGTTCGGAACAGATACGCAGTATTTT
TRBV3-1	TRBD2	TRBJ2-3	few	CASSQLVPGLAGTSTDTQYF	TGTGCCAGCAGCCAACTCGTCCCGGGACTAGCGGGGACTAGCACAGATACGCAGTATTTT
TRBV6-2/TRBV6-3	TRBD2	TRBJ2-3	NA	CASSYSGGGPDTQYF	TGTGCCAGCAGTTATAGCGGGGGGGGGCCAGATACGCAGTATTTT
TRBV28	NA	TRBJ2-7	NA	CASSSLESGSYEQYF	TGTGCCAGCAGTTCCCTAGAGTCTGGCTCCTACGAGCAGTACTTC
TRBV4-3	NA	TRBJ2-7	NA	CASSQVWKQGGGEQYF	TGCGCCAGCAGCCAAGTCTGGAAACAGGGAGGGGGCGAGCAGTACTTC
TRBV4-3	NA	TRBJ2-1	NA	CASSQDPTDFNEQFF	TGCGCCAGCAGCCAAGATCCAACAGATTTCAATGAGCAGTTCTTC
TRBV3-1	TRBD1	TRBJ1-1	NA	CASSRDRGSEAFF	TGTGCCAGCAGCCGGGACAGGGGTTCTGAAGCTTTCTTT
TRBV11-2	NA	TRBJ1-1	NA	CASSLLPGGDTEAFF	TGTGCCAGCAGCTTACTTCCGGGGGGCGATACTGAAGCTTTCTTT
TRBV24-1	NA	TRBJ1-4	many	CATSTSDDRSTNEKLFF	TGTGCCACCAGCACCTCCGATGACAGATCAACTAATGAAAAACTGTTTTTT
TRBV27	NA	TRBJ1-5	many	CASSAHNQPQHF	TGTGCCAGCAGTGCCCACAATCAGCCCCAGCATTTT
TRBV23-1	NA	TRBJ2-3	NA	CASRKQGCSTDTQYF	TGCGCCAGCAGAAAACAGGGCTGTAGCACAGATACGCAGTATTTT
TRBV7-2	NA	TRBJ2-3	NA	CASSLIARTDTQYF	TGTGCCAGCAGCTTAATCGCCCGCACAGATACGCAGTATTTT
TRBV7-2	NA	TRBJ2-7	once	CASSPRQAHYAPYF	TGTGCCAGCAGCCCCAGACAGGCCCACTACGCGCCGTACTTC
TRBV7-2	TRBD1	TRBJ1-5	few	CASSSGGRQPQHF	TGTGCCAGCAGCTCAGGGGGCAGGCAGCCCCAGCATTTT
TRBV12-3/TRBV12-4	NA	TRBJ2-1	NA	CASNPGPSSYNEQFF	TGTGCCAGCAACCCGGGACCGAGCTCCTACAATGAGCAGTTCTTC
TRBV7-2	NA	TRBJ2-7	NA	CASSNPGTAYEQYF	TGTGCCAGCAGCAACCCGGGGACCGCCTACGAGCAGTACTTC
TRBV29-1	TRBD2	TRBJ2-1	NA	CSVEAGGYLEQFF	TGCAGCGTTGAGGCGGGAGGGTATCTTGAGCAGTTCTTC
TRBV7-9	NA	TRBJ2-5	NA	CASSPPDQAGRTQYF	TGTGCCAGCAGCCCCCCGGACCAGGCGGGCAGGACCCAGTACTTC
TRBV13	TRBD1	TRBJ2-3	NA	CASSLRQGEGDTQCF	TGTGCCAGCAGCTTGCGGCAGGGGGAAGGAGATACGCAGTGTTTT
TRBV11-2	TRBD1	TRBJ2-5	few	CASSFPGQDQETQYF	TGTGCCAGCAGCTTTCCTGGACAGGACCAAGAGACCCAGTACTTC
TRBV10-3	NA	TRBJ2-7	NA	CATYLADQAYEQYF	TGTGCCACTTACTTAGCGGACCAAGCCTACGAGCAGTACTTC
TRBV7-9	NA	TRBJ2-4	few	CASSLGGPPQYF	TGTGCCAGCAGCTTAGGGGGTCCTCCCCAGTACTTC
TRBV4-3	NA	TRBJ2-3	many	CASSQDDRGASDTQYF	TGCGCCAGCAGCCAAGATGATAGAGGGGCCTCAGATACGCAGTATTTT
TRBV12-3/TRBV12-4	NA	TRBJ2-5	few	CASSLDKPSWGEETQYF	TGTGCCAGCAGTTTAGACAAACCTAGCTGGGGAGAAGAGACCCAGTACTTC
TRBV27	NA	TRBJ1-5	few	CASSLRSVGGHNQPQHF	TGTGCCAGCAGTTTAAGAAGTGTAGGGGGTCACAATCAGCCCCAGCATTTT
TRBV6-6	NA	TRBJ1-4	many	CASSYLDEKLFF	TGTGCCAGCAGTTATTTGGATGAAAAACTGTTTTTT
TRBV5-6	NA	TRBJ2-3	NA	CASSGEVGSTDTQYF	TGTGCCAGCAGCGGGGAGGTCGGAAGCACAGATACGCAGTATTTT
TRBV7-2	TRBD1	TRBJ2-2	many	CASSLSPFGQVFF	TGTGCCAGCAGCCTGAGCCCATTTGGACAGGTGTTTTTT
TRBV5-6	NA	TRBJ2-5	many	CASSSEDGFWIDQYF	TGTGCCAGCAGCTCCGAGGACGGGTTTTGGATTGACCAGTACTTC
TRBV9	TRBD2	TRBJ2-7	few	CASSPSWGLAVEQYF	TGTGCCAGCAGCCCTTCCTGGGGACTAGCGGTCGAGCAGTACTTC
TRBV29-1	NA	TRBJ2-7	many	CSVYEPPYEQYF	TGCAGCGTTTATGAGCCCCCCTACGAGCAGTACTTC
TRBV20-1	TRBD1	TRBJ2-7	few	CSARDKPGGLYEQYF	TGCAGTGCTAGAGATAAGCCAGGGGGCTTATACGAGCAGTACTTC
TRBV12-3/TRBV12-4	TRBD2	TRBJ2-3	NA	CAGSLPPSGGPDTQYF	TGTGCCGGCAGTTTGCCCCCTAGCGGGGGACCGGATACGCAGTATTTT
TRBV20-1	NA	TRBJ2-7	many	CSAAGTNYEQYF	TGCAGTGCGGCCGGGACCAACTACGAGCAGTACTTC
TRBV5-3	TRBD1	TRBJ1-1	NA	CASSLVTGGDDEAFF	TGTGCCAGCAGCCTCGTAACAGGGGGCGACGATGAAGCTTTCTTT
TRBV4-2	TRBD2	TRBJ2-3	many	CASSQDGLAGGRRDTQYF	TGTGCCAGCAGCCAAGACGGGCTAGCGGGAGGGCGGAGAGATACGCAGTATTTT
TRBV19	NA	TRBJ2-3	few	CASSIYISTDTQYF	TGTGCCAGTAGTATTTACATCTCCACAGATACGCAGTATTTT
TRBV30	TRBD2	TRBJ2-7	NA	CAWSRGGSYEQYF	TGTGCCTGGTCCCGGGGCGGGAGCTACGAGCAGTACTTC
TRBV11-2	TRBD1	TRBJ2-1	NA	CASSPGQGLHEQFF	TGTGCCAGCAGCCCGGGACAGGGCCTTCATGAGCAGTTCTTC
TRBV15	NA	TRBJ2-7	NA	CATSGGSVYEQYF	TGTGCCACCAGCGGTGGCAGCGTTTACGAGCAGTACTTC
TRBV20-1	NA	TRBJ2-2	NA	CSAGQQNTGGLFF	TGCAGTGCCGGACAGCAGAACACCGGGGGGCTGTTTTTT
TRBV6-5	TRBD1	TRBJ1-5	many	CASRLDREGNQPQHF	TGTGCCAGCAGATTGGACAGGGAGGGGAATCAGCCCCAGCATTTT
TRBV7-9	NA	TRBJ2-5	NA	CASSLVPGTETQYF	TGTGCCAGCAGCTTAGTTCCGGGTACAGAGACCCAGTACTTC
TRBV7-9	NA	TRBJ1-2	many	CASSPPAPDSQKPTGYTF	TGTGCCAGCAGCCCTCCTGCCCCAGACTCCCAAAAGCCGACTGGCTACACCTTC
TRBV20-1	NA	TRBJ2-7	few	CSAIVGYEQYF	TGCAGTGCTATCGTCGGATACGAGCAGTACTTC
TRBV7-8	TRBD2	TRBJ2-3	NA	CASSFGGLAGGESTDTQYF	TGTGCCAGCAGCTTTGGAGGACTAGCGGGGGGGGAATCCACAGATACGCAGTATTTT
TRBV28	TRBD1	TRBJ2-7	NA	CASSLLGGSYERYF	TGTGCCAGCAGTTTATTAGGGGGCTCCTACGAGCGGTACTTC
TRBV20-1	NA	TRBJ2-2	NA	CSASAPAENTGELVF	TGCAGTGCTAGTGCTCCGGCCGAAAACACCGGGGAGCTGGTTTTT
TRBV7-9	NA	TRBJ2-2	many	CASSSPGGVNTGELFF	TGTGCCAGCAGCTCCCCCGGGGGAGTTAACACCGGGGAGCTGTTTTTT
TRBV7-3	NA	TRBJ2-2	NA	CASSLSGGTGELVF	TGTGCCAGCAGCTTAAGCGGCGGAACCGGGGAGCTGGTTTTT
TRBV5-1	NA	TRBJ2-5	many	CASSSGFLGEETQYF	TGCGCCAGCAGCTCGGGGTTCTTAGGAGAAGAGACCCAGTACTTC